The present T cell receptor beta chain was sequenced within a study of cytomegalovirus exposure and HLA in healthy donors. Study as a whole: About 85 million unique TCRs from HLA-typed donors were held in an early release of data. Study outcomes and limitations: Roughly even sequencing depth across donors was the assumption behind the presence/absence analyses.

Comment on this clone: No antigen is known for it.

This CDR3 spans 15 amino acids. Trimming took 0 bases from V and 8 from J, leaving 14 bases between them. Germline loops: CDR1 LGHNA, CDR2 YSLEER. 13 Jbeta primers and 60 Vbeta primers were used for the PCR. This table comes from immunoSEQ multiplex PCR, and its TCRdb copy is limited to in-frame clones, with some not included. The sample yields 180,000 or so clones, more than 60% seen once. The rearrangement uses TRBV4-3 and TRBJ2-1; D uncertain. The TCR comes from a woman aged 40 to 50 in good health and CMV-seropositive. Specimen: PBMCs. Written as DNA, the CDR3 is TGCGCCAGCAGCCAAGATGCTAGTGAGCCTGATGAGCAGTTCTTC. It translates to CASSQDASEPDEQFF.